This TCR beta chain was recorded in a study of CD4+ T cells in melanoma. General study findings and limits: CD8+ T cell, macrophage and B cell function reportedly correlated with neoantigen-specific CD4+ T cells.

Clones were read by immunoSEQ multiplex PCR, and TCRdb kept only the in-frame ones, dropping some. The sample records roughly 10,000 clones, less than 80% being singletons. Trimming shortened V by 2 bases and J by 0 bases, and 17 bases separated the two germline ends. This CDR3 comprises 17 residues. Germline V gives CDR1 SGHKS, CDR2 YYEKEE (reference sequence). This clone occurred once. Antigen: not known. Sequenced material: cells from a culture (not recorded whether cultured in vitro). The receptor was isolated from a human donor with melanoma. The J gene is TRBJ2-5, the V gene TRBV5-5; unclear D gene. The CDR3: CASSLSDWPPNQETQYF. The CDR3 DNA follows: TGTGCCAGCAGCTTATCAGATTGGCCGCCGAACCAAGAGACCCAGTACTTC.